The clone carrying this TCR beta chain was detected a few times. No antigen is known for it. The sample originates from a study of T-cell reconstitution after alpha-beta-depleted transplantation in children. General study findings and limits: Recipient T cells and thymic progenitors that survived were the source of the high TCRbeta diversity seen at day 60 in some patients. Diversity and T-cell counts at one year after transplant derived mostly from new T cells. Approximately two months post-transplant, alpha-beta T cells reportedly originated from several hundred expanded graft clones.

Trimming removed 4 bases from V and 5 bases from J, with 15 bases in between. This CDR3 contains 14 residues. Germline assignment: CDR1 MNHEY and CDR2 SMNVEV (reference sequence). TCRbeta library preparation incorporated unique molecular identifiers. One entry per CDR3 protein results from TCRdb running MiXCR on the PCR reads. The table lists 700,000 to 850,000 distinct CDR3 sequences, roughly 15% of them singletons. Specimen: PBMCs, mostly from graft donor cells, collected 360 days after TCRalphabeta/CD19-depleted stem cell transplant. The chain has TRBV27 and TRBJ2-7; TRBD1 is a possible D gene (7 bases). The TCR originated in a male patient younger than 18 who had a stem cell transplant for acute lymphoblastic leukemia, so the T cells may come from the graft donor. The CDR3 region is CASSSRQGGDEQYF. Here the CDR3 DNA reads TGTGCCAGCAGTTCACGACAGGGAGGTGACGAGCAGTACTTC.